This TCR beta chain was retrieved from a study of T cells in Graves' hyperthyroidism and ophthalmopathy. Study-level results: Blood also carried most thyroid clonotypes expanded above 0.001. Ophthalmopathy was separated from stable hyperthyroidism by a 13 V-J model.

This clonotype was seen many times. Its specificity is unknown. The germline CDR1 and CDR2 sequences are LNHDA and SQIVND (reference sequence). The CDR3 sequence is 15 residues long. V gave up 3 bases and J gave up 1 base; unmatched junction bases: 5. Absent ophthalmopathy progression within 18 months defined stable Graves' hyperthyroidism. Lactation, pregnancy, other autoimmune disease or uncontrolled infection led to exclusion of patients. Amplification targeted TCR beta CDR3 regions from RNA transcripts. Researchers ran a first-round RT-PCR on the TCR CDR3 using the HTBI primer set. TCRdb reanalysed the multiplex PCR reads using MiXCR and keeps one entry per CDR3 protein. The sample carries 75,000 to 100,000 distinct CDR3 sequences, over 50% recorded once.

Sequenced sample: blood. This rearrangement joins TRBV19 to TRBJ2-5, with 7 bases fitting TRBD2. The clonotype was recovered from a woman aged 40-49 years with Graves' hyperthyroidism. CDR3 sequence: CASSIGGRAQETQYF. The CDR3 DNA follows: TGTGCCAGTAGTATCGGAGGGAGGGCCCAAGAGACCCAGTACTTC. The full variable domain, with the rest looked up from reference TRBV19 and TRBJ2-5, is DGGITQSPKYLFRKEGQNVTLSCEQNLNHDAMYWYRQDPGQGLRLIYYSQIVNDFQKGDIAEGYSVSREKKESFPLTVTSAQKNPTAFYLCASSIGGRAQETQYFGPGTRLLVL.